This T cell receptor (beta chain) was recovered during a study of blood T cells in healthy people across ages. Study-wide findings and caveats: Researchers report that TCR beta diversity correlated strongly with naive T cell percentage.

Losses at the gene ends were 2 bases for V and 1 base for J; bases not matched to a gene: 1. CDR3 length equals 14 residues. Germline CDR1 reads SGHAT; CDR2 reads FQNNGV. A J-beta primer mix and a sample-barcoded 5' primer were used in a second PCR of roughly 7 to 12 cycles. MiXCR was run by TCRdb on the 5' RACE reads, yielding one entry per CDR3 protein. The sample holds fewer than 600,000 distinct CDR3 sequences; over 25% are singletons and the top ten take approximately 3.6%. As to this clonotype: Its cognate antigen is unknown.

The same sample was also used in a study of T cells of mothers and their children.

The sequenced sample was blood. This chain uses TRBV11-2 with TRBJ2-5; TRBD2 matches 7 bases. The receptor's source is a boy between 2 and 10 years old in good health. The CDR3 loop reads CASSLTSAQETQYF. The CDR3 bases are TGTGCCAGCAGCTTAACTAGCGCCCAAGAGACCCAGTACTTC.